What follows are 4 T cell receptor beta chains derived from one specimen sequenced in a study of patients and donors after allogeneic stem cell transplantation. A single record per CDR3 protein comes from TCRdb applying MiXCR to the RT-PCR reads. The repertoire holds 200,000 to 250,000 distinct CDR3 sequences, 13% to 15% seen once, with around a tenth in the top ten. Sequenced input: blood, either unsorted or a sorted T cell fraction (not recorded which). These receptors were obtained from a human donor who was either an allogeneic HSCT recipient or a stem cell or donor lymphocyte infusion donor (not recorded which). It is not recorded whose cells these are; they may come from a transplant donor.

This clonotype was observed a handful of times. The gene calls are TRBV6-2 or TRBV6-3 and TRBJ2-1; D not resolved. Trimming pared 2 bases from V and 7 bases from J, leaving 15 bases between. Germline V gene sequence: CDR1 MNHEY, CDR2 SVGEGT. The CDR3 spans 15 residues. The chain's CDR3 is CASSYLGSPRNEQFF. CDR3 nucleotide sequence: TGTGCCAGCAGTTACCTCGGTAGCCCTAGGAATGAGCAGTTCTTC.

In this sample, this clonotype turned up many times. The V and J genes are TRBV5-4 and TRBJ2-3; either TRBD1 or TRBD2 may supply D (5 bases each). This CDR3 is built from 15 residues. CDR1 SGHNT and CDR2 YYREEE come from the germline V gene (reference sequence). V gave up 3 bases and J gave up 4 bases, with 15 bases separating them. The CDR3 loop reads CASSYVQLGADTQYF. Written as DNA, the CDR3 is TGTGCCAGCAGCTATGTTCAACTGGGGGCAGATACGCAGTATTTT.

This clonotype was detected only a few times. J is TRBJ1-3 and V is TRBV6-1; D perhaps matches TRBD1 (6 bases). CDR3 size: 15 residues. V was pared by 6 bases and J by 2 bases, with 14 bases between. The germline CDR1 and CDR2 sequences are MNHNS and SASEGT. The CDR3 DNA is TGTGCCAGCAGATTACAGGGTGGAGCTGGAAACACCATATATTTT. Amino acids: CASRLQGGAGNTIYF.

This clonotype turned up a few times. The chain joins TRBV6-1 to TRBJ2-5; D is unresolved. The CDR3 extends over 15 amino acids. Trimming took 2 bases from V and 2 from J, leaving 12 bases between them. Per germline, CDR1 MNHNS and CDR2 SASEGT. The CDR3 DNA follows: TGTGCCAGCAGTGAACCGCCGTGGAGTCAAGAGACCCAGTACTTC. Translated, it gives CASSEPPWSQETQYF.